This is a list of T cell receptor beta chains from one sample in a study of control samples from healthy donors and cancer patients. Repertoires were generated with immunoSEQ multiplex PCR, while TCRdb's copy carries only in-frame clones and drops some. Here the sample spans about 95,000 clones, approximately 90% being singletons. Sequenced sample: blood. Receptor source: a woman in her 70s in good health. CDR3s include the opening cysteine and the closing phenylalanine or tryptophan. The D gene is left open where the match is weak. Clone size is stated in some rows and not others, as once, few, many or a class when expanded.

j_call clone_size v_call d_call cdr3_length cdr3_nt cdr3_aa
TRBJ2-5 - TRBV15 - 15 TGTGCCACCAGCACCTATTTAGGGGCCCAAGAGACCCAGTACTTC CATSTYLGAQETQYF
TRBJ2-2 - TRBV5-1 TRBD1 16 TGCGCCAGCAGCTTGGGTAGGACAGGGGGCACCGGGGAGCTGTTTTTT CASSLGRTGGTGELFF
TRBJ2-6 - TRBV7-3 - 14 TGTGCCAGCAGAGACCCCTCTGGGGCCAACGTCCTGACTTTC CASRDPSGANVLTF
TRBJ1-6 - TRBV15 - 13 TGTGCCACCCGGGTGGTGGATAATTCACCCCTCCACTTT CATRVVDNSPLHF
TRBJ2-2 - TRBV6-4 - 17 TGTGCCAGCAGTGGGAGCGGACTTGCCCCGAACACCGGGGAGCTGTTTTTT CASSGSGLAPNTGELFF
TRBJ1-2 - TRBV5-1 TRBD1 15 TGCGCCAGCAGCGCACAGGGGGCGAATGACTATGGCTACACCTTC CASSAQGANDYGYTF
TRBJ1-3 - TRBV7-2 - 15 TGTGCCAGCAGTTGGGGGGTGTCCTTTGGAAACACCATATATTTT CASSWGVSFGNTIYF
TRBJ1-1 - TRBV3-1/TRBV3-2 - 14 TGTGCCAGCAGCCAAGAGGGCGAATACACTGAAGCTTTCTTT CASSQEGEYTEAFF
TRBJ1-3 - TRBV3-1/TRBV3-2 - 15 TGTGCCAGCAGCGGGGGACGTTCCTCTGGAAACACCATATATTTT CASSGGRSSGNTIYF
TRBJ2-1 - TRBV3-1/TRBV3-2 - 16 TGTGCCAGCAGCCAAGACCCGGCTAGGGCGTACAATGAGCAGTTCTTC CASSQDPARAYNEQFF
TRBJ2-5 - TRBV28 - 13 TGTGCCAGCAGGGGGGGTTACCAAGAGACCCAGTACTTC CASRGGYQETQYF
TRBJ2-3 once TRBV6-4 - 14 TGTGCCAGCAGTGTAGGTGGCGGGCCAGATACGCAGTATTTT CASSVGGGPDTQYF
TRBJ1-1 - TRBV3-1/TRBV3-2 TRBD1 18 TGTGCCAGCAGCCAGTGGGGACAGGGATCAGGTCGTAACACTGAAGCTTTCTTT CASSQWGQGSGRNTEAFF
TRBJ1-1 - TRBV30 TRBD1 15 TGTGCCTGGAGTACACCCAGACAGGGGAGGACTGAAGCTTTCTTT CAWSTPRQGRTEAFF
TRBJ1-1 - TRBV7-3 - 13 TGTGCCAGCAGTGTCCAGGGGAACACTGAAGCTTTCTTT CASSVQGNTEAFF
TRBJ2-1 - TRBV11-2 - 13 TGTGCCAGCAGCTTAGAGAGAACAGGGAAGGGGTTCTTC CASSLERTGKGFF
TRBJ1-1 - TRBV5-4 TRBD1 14 TGTGCCAGCAGCTTTCCAGGGGGTGACACTGAAGCTTTCTTT CASSFPGGDTEAFF
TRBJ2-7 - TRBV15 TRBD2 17 TGTGCCACCAGCAGAGGGGGCGGGAGGGCCTTCAGATACGAGCAGTACTTC CATSRGGGRAFRYEQYF
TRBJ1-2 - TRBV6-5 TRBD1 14 TGTGCCAGCAGGATAGGGACAGGGGCCTATGGCTACACCTTC CASRIGTGAYGYTF
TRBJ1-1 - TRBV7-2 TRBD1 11 TGTGCCAGCAGCTGGACAGGGGAAGCTTTCTTT CASSWTGEAFF
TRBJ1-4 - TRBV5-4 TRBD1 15 TGTGCCAGCAGCCCTACAGGGGGCGAGGGAGAAAAACTGTTTTTT CASSPTGGEGEKLFF
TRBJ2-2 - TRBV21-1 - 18 TGTGCCAGCAGCAAAGTTGGTTCCGCGGGAGATTGGCACCGGGGAGCTGTTTTT CASSKVGSAGDWHRGAVF
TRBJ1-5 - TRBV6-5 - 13 TGTGCCAGCACGGGGGGAAACAATCAGCCCCAGCATTTT CASTGGNNQPQHF